The 28 T cell receptor beta chains below come from one sample, sequenced in a study of identical twins. TCRdb re-derived calls from the 5' RACE reads in MiXCR, one entry per CDR3 protein. This table has approximately 1.8 million distinct CDR3 sequences, under 35% appearing once. Sequenced: cord blood. The source of these receptors is a newborn girl in good health.

In its sample, this clonotype was seen a few times. The chain joins TRBV6-1 to TRBJ1-4, with unresolved D. The CDR3 is 13 residues long. Germline CDR1 MNHNS, CDR2 SASEGT. V gave up 6 bases and J gave up 4 bases, with 9 bases separating them. The CDR3 is CASSHQHNEKLFF. CDR3 coding DNA: TGTGCCAGCAGCCACCAACATAATGAAAAACTGTTTTTT.

This clonotype was picked up a small number of times. This chain links TRBV12-3 or TRBV12-4 with TRBJ2-7, with D possibly matching TRBD1 (6 bases). V gave up 4 bases and J gave up 4 bases, with 17 bases separating them. The CDR3 is 15 residues long. Here the CDR3 reads CASSSRGNAIYEQYF. DNA of the CDR3: TGTGCCAGCAGTTCCAGGGGTAACGCAATTTACGAGCAGTACTTC.

There are many counts of this clonotype. The genes are TRBV29-1 and TRBJ1-2, with no clear D. Germline V lookup: CDR1 SQVTM, CDR2 ANQGSEA. The CDR3 has 13 residues. CDR3 bases: TGCACCCACGGTGGCAGTTCTAACTATGGCTACACCTTC. Encoded protein: CTHGGSSNYGYTF. Filled out from reference TRBV29-1 and TRBJ1-2, the complete variable domain reads SAVISQKPSRDICQRGTSLTIQCQVDSQVTMMFWYRQQPGQSLTLIATANQGSEATYESGFVIDKFPISRPNLTFSTLTVSNMSPEDSSIYLCTHGGSSNYGYTFGSGTRLTVV.

The chain couples TRBV5-1 to TRBJ2-1; D is unresolved. Germline CDR1 and CDR2: SGHRS and YFSETQ. The CDR3 spans 14 residues. Trimming pared 6 bases from V and 0 bases from J, leaving 10 bases between. CDR3 in DNA: TGCGCCAGCACGACGCGTGGCTCCTACAATGAGCAGTTCTTC. Its protein product is CASTTRGSYNEQFF.

This chain links TRBV20-1 with TRBJ2-3; 10 bases align to TRBD2. With V trimmed by 3 bases and J by 1 base, 4 bases remained unmatched. Per the germline V gene, CDR1 is DFQATT and CDR2 is SNEGSKA (reference sequence). This CDR3 has 15 residues. The CDR3 DNA reads as TGCAGTGCTAGCCCAGCGGGAGGGCGCACAGATACGCAGTATTTT. It encodes CSASPAGGRTDTQYF.

This chain joins TRBV12-3 or TRBV12-4 and TRBJ2-3, with TRBD2 matching 10 bases. V shed 6 bases, J shed 4 bases, and the junction held 13 bases outside the gene matches. The CDR3 extends over 17 amino acids. The CDR3 DNA sequence: TGTGCCAGCAGGAGGCTAGCGGGAGATCCAAGCGCAGATACGCAGTATTTT. Protein product: CASRRLAGDPSADTQYF.

The rearrangement joins TRBV20-1 to TRBJ2-3; 12 nucleotides match TRBD1. The V segment lost 6 bases and the J segment 6 bases; nucleotides outside the gene matches: 7. CDR1 and CDR2 (germline): DFQATT, SNEGSKA (reference sequence). The CDR3 length is 14 residues. The CDR3 here is CSASGTGGSDTQYF. Here the CDR3 DNA reads TGCAGTGCCTCCGGGACAGGGGGCTCGGATACGCAGTATTTT.

This clonotype was seen only once. One end of the junction does not line up with germline, which may come from a read error. The V gene is TRBV20-1, the J gene TRBJ2-2; 10 bases are a match to TRBD2. The CDR3 has 15 amino acids. Germline V gene lookup returns CDR1 DFQATT and CDR2 SNEGSKA (reference sequence). The CDR3 nucleotides read TGCAGTGCGGGCTATAGCGGGAGGAACACCGGGGAGCCGTTTTTT. Translated: CSAGYSGRNTGEPFF.

This clonotype was counted a few times. This chain links TRBV29-1 with TRBJ2-5, with D perhaps TRBD1 (5 bases). V was trimmed by 2 bases and J by 7 bases, leaving 17 bases between them. CDR3 length: 14 amino acids. Germline CDR1 SQVTM, CDR2 ANQGSEA. CDR3 in DNA: TGCAGCGTTGAAAATCGGACACTCCGTGGGACCCAGTACTTC. This sequence encodes CSVENRTLRGTQYF.

This clonotype was detected only a few times. The chain links TRBV30 to TRBJ2-3; D uncertain. The CDR3 covers 13 residues. With 0 bases removed from V and 2 bases from J, the gap between germline ends came to 6 bases. Germline V lookup: CDR1 GTSNPN, CDR2 SVGIG (reference sequence). In DNA form, the CDR3 reads TGTGCCTGGAGTGTACGAATCACAGATACGCAGTATTTT. It translates to CAWSVRITDTQYF.

This clonotype was seen a few times. V gene TRBV5-4 combines with J gene TRBJ2-5; 10 nucleotides agree with TRBD1. The CDR3 length is 16 residues. The V and J ends lost 4 bases and 6 bases, in that order; junction bases with no gene match: 12. Germline V gives CDR1 SGHNT, CDR2 YYREEE (reference sequence). For the CDR3, the DNA is TGTGCCAGCAGCCCGATTGCCGGGACAGGGGAACAGACCCAGTACTTC. Translation gives CASSPIAGTGEQTQYF.

The chain recombines TRBV6-1 with TRBJ2-3, with TRBD1 as a possible D gene (6 bases). Trimming removed 5 bases at V and 4 bases at J, with 22 bases between. The CDR3 is 17 residues long. Per germline, CDR1 MNHNS and CDR2 SASEGT. The CDR3 reads CASSPQGMGTLADTQYF. CDR3 coding DNA: TGTGCCAGCAGTCCACAGGGAATGGGGACACTAGCAGATACGCAGTATTTT.

The V and J genes are TRBV20-1 and TRBJ2-7; the D gene is possibly TRBD1 (5 bases). The CDR3 extends over 12 amino acids. CDR1 DFQATT and CDR2 SNEGSKA come from the germline V gene (reference sequence). V was clipped by 3 bases and J by 5 bases, with 11 bases between them. In DNA form, the CDR3 reads TGCAGTGCTAGGTGGCAGGGTGACGAGCAGTACTTC. This gives the protein CSARWQGDEQYF.

Only a few counts were recorded for this clonotype. The chain has TRBV20-1 and TRBJ2-1; 9 bases agree with TRBD2. CDR1 and CDR2 from the germline V gene are DFQATT and SNEGSKA (reference sequence). The CDR3 length is 14 residues. The ends lost 6 bases at V and 5 bases at J; junction bases unmatched: 8. CDR3 in amino acids: CSAISSSGNNEQFF. CDR3 bases: TGCAGTGCCATCTCGTCTAGCGGGAACAATGAGCAGTTCTTC.

V gene TRBV20-1 combines with J gene TRBJ1-2, with D unresolved. Germline V lookup: CDR1 DFQATT, CDR2 SNEGSKA (reference sequence). The length of the CDR3 is 16 residues. Trimming pared 0 bases from V and 7 bases from J, leaving 21 bases between. This chain's CDR3 is CSARDQLASAEGGYTF. The CDR3 DNA reads as TGCAGTGCTAGAGATCAACTCGCCAGCGCCGAGGGTGGCTACACCTTC.

The chain couples TRBV15 to TRBJ2-6; TRBD1 matches 11 bases. Trimming at V came to 5 bases and at J to 3 bases, leaving 6 bases not matched to a gene. Germline CDR1 is LNHNV and CDR2 is YYDKDF (reference sequence). The CDR3 is 17 amino acids. CDR3 coding DNA: TGTGCCACCAGCCCGCGGGACAGGGGGATTGGGGCCAACGTCCTGACTTTC. Protein: CATSPRDRGIGANVLTF. The variable domain in full, completed from reference TRBV15 and TRBJ2-6, reads DAMVIQNPRYQVTQFGKPVTLSCSQTLNHNVMYWYQQKSSQAPKLLFHYYDKDFNNEADTPDNFQSRRPNTSFCFLDIRSPGLGDTAMYLCATSPRDRGIGANVLTFGAGSRLTVL.

This clonotype was recorded a few times. The rearrangement links TRBV3-1 to TRBJ2-1; 9 bases fit TRBD2. The CDR3 contains 12 residues. The germline V gene encodes CDR1 LGHDT and CDR2 YNNKEL (reference sequence). The V and J ends lost 2 bases and 12 bases, in that order; junction bases with no gene match: 2. The CDR3 region has the DNA TGTGCCAGCAGCCAACCGACTAGCGGGCAGTTCTTC. Protein product: CASSQPTSGQFF.

The chain uses TRBV4-1 and TRBJ1-5, with D unresolved. The CDR3 contains 15 residues. CDR1 and CDR2 (germline): MGHRA, YSYEKL. With 4 bases removed from V and 3 bases from J, the gap between germline ends came to 13 bases. For the CDR3, the DNA is TGCGCCAGCAGCCGACTCGCCCTCCTCAATCAGCCCCAGCATTTT. It codes for CASSRLALLNQPQHF.

This clonotype was counted between two and nine times. The V and J genes are TRBV6-1 and TRBJ1-4; 7 nucleotides line up with TRBD1. This CDR3 contains 14 residues. CDR1 is MNHNS and CDR2 is SASEGT in the germline V gene. Trimming took 6 bases from V and 8 from J; bases not matched to a gene: 9. This chain's CDR3 is CASRLQGRVEKLFF. CDR3 DNA sequence: TGTGCCAGCAGGTTACAGGGGAGGGTCGAAAAACTGTTTTTT.

This chain joins TRBV5-1 and TRBJ2-1; D not resolved. The CDR3 covers 15 residues. Trimming took 0 bases from V and 7 from J, leaving 14 bases between them. CDR1 is SGHRS, CDR2 YFSETQ, per germline. In DNA, the CDR3 is TGCGCCAGCAGCTTGGGGGATCAGCAGGTGAATGAGCAGTTCTTC. Translating gives CASSLGDQQVNEQFF.

This clonotype was found a few times. The chain recombines TRBV20-1 with TRBJ1-2; D is unclear. The CDR3 is 13 residues long. V was shortened by 1 base and J by 8 bases, with 14 bases between the two germline ends. Per germline, CDR1 DFQATT and CDR2 SNEGSKA (reference sequence). As DNA, the CDR3 is TGCAGTGCTAGAGCCCTATCGGGAGGAGGCTACACCTTC. It encodes CSARALSGGGYTF.

This chain uses TRBV7-8 with TRBJ2-1; no reliable D call. The V gene's germline CDR1 is SGHVS and CDR2 FQNEAQ. The CDR3 has 14 amino acids. V was shortened by 1 base and J by 12 bases, with 16 bases between the two germline ends. The CDR3 sequence is CASSLGGSRVGQFF. The CDR3 bases are TGTGCCAGCAGCTTAGGAGGTAGCCGCGTCGGGCAGTTCTTC.

This clonotype was detected many times. The chain joins TRBV27 to TRBJ2-1; 7 nucleotides align to TRBD2. Unmatched junction bases numbered 9, after V lost 5 bases and J lost 5 bases. Germline CDR1 MNHEY, CDR2 SMNVEV (reference sequence). The CDR3 covers 15 residues. The CDR3 DNA reads as TGTGCCAGCAGTACCTCGTCTAGCGGCCACAATGAGCAGTTCTTC. It yields the protein CASSTSSSGHNEQFF.

This clonotype was seen only a few times. The chain links TRBV5-1 to TRBJ2-7; the D gene is possibly TRBD1 (8 bases). Germline CDR1 SGHRS, CDR2 YFSETQ. Trimming pared 3 bases from V and 2 bases from J, leaving 12 bases between. CDR3 size: 14 residues. CDR3: CASSYTGGAYEQYF. The CDR3 DNA sequence: TGCGCCAGCAGCTATACAGGGGGGGCCTACGAGCAGTACTTC.

A few counts support this clonotype. The chain recombines TRBV10-3 with TRBJ2-3; 7 bases match TRBD2. Germline loops: CDR1 ENHRY, CDR2 SYGVKD. This CDR3 has 18 residues. Losses at the gene ends were 0 bases for V and 2 bases for J; bases not matched to a gene: 11. DNA for the CDR3: TGTGCCATCAGTGAGTCGGGGGGGACCGCAGACCTCACAGATACGCAGTATTTT. It yields the protein CAISESGGTADLTDTQYF.

This clonotype occurred a few times. The gene calls are TRBV5-1 and TRBJ2-5; D call uncertain. Looked up from germline, CDR1 is SGHRS and CDR2 is YFSETQ. The CDR3 consists of 12 residues. Trimming stripped 1 base from V and 5 bases from J, with 6 bases between. As DNA, the CDR3 is TGCGCCAGCAGCTTGCAGTCGGAGACCCAGTACTTC. It codes for CASSLQSETQYF. Looking up the rest from reference TRBV5-1 and TRBJ2-5 gives the full variable domain: KAGVTQTPRYLIKTRGQQVTLSCSPISGHRSVSWYQQTPGQGLQFLFEYFSETQRNKGNFPGRFSGRQFSNSRSEMNVSTLELGDSALYLCASSLQSETQYFGPGTRLLVL.

This sequence joins TRBV5-1 and TRBJ1-2; D possibly corresponds to TRBD1 (5 bases). Germline V gene lookup returns CDR1 SGHRS and CDR2 YFSETQ. There are 13 residues in the CDR3. V gave up 0 bases and J gave up 7 bases, with 10 bases separating them. CDR3 nucleotide sequence: TGCGCCAGCAGCTTGGGAGGGGAAATTGGCTACACCTTC. The encoded protein is CASSLGGEIGYTF. Full variable domain (remainder filled in from reference TRBV5-1 and TRBJ1-2): KAGVTQTPRYLIKTRGQQVTLSCSPISGHRSVSWYQQTPGQGLQFLFEYFSETQRNKGNFPGRFSGRQFSNSRSEMNVSTLELGDSALYLCASSLGGEIGYTFGSGTRLTVV.

The rearrangement joins TRBV6-6 to TRBJ1-1; D gene unclear. The length of the CDR3 is 11 residues. Germline lookup yields CDR1 MNHNY and CDR2 SVGAGI (reference sequence). With 0 bases removed from V and 8 bases from J, the gap between germline ends came to 4 bases. The CDR3 DNA is TGTGCCAGCAGTTACTCGAGGGAAGCTTTCTTT. Translation: CASSYSREAFF.